The 4 T cell receptor beta chains given below trace back to one sample, sequenced in a study of blood T cell repertoires in COVID-19. Profiled with immunoSEQ multiplex PCR; TCRdb holds only in-frame clones, not every one. The sample has 96,000 or so clones, more than 80% seen once; the top ten hold 4% to 6%. Sequencing was done on a sample of peripheral blood. The source of these receptors is a man older than 75 with COVID-19, enrolled during active disease.

The DNA of the CDR3 is TGTGCCAGCAGCCAGGAGGGGAGGGGAGGGAGTTGGGGCCAAGAGACCCAGTACTTC. Translating it yields CASSQEGRGGSWGQETQYF. The chain combines TRBV5-5 with TRBJ2-5; 7 nucleotides agree with TRBD2. CDR3 length equals 19 residues. Trimming removed 4 bases from V and 1 base from J; junction bases left unmatched: 19. Germline V gene sequence: CDR1 SGHKS, CDR2 YYEKEE (reference sequence).

V and J are TRBV7-2 and TRBJ2-1; tentative D call: TRBD2 (6 bases). CDR1 and CDR2 (germline): SGHTA, FQGNSA. The CDR3 runs to 15 residues. Trimming took 4 bases from V and 2 from J, leaving 12 bases between them. The CDR3 region has the DNA TGTGCCAGCAGCTCGGGACTTTTTACCTACAATGAGCAGTTCTTC. It codes for CASSSGLFTYNEQFF.

The gene calls are TRBV27 and TRBJ1-1; 9 nucleotides agree with TRBD1. The germline V gene encodes CDR1 MNHEY and CDR2 SMNVEV (reference sequence). Trimming removed 5 bases from V and 1 base from J; junction bases left unmatched: 8. This CDR3 is 16 amino acids long. The CDR3 nucleotides are TGTGCCAGCAGTGGGGACAGGGTCCGAGCGAACACTGAAGCTTTCTTT. It codes for CASSGDRVRANTEAFF.

J is TRBJ1-3 and V is TRBV18; D not certain. Germline V gene data show CDR1 as KGHSH and CDR2 as LQKENI. The CDR3 extends over 14 amino acids. V lost 2 bases, J lost 0 bases, and 5 bases lay in between. The CDR3 here is CASSPGLSGNTIYF. In DNA, the CDR3 is TGTGCCAGCTCACCAGGACTCTCTGGAAACACCATATATTTT.